A few counts support the clone carrying this TCR beta chain. Antigen: not known. These data are taken from a study of human T cells and chemical hapten exposure. Study summary: Alopecia areata, totalis and universalis patients, mostly female, were included.

TCRdb re-analysed the RACE reads in MiXCR, keeping a single row per CDR3 protein. Here the sample spans approximately 79,000 distinct CDR3 sequences, about a tenth being singletons. CDR1 is SGHDT, CDR2 YYEEEE, per germline. The V and J ends lost 4 bases and 0 bases respectively, with 17 bases between them. This CDR3 is built from 17 residues. Study-level findings and limits: Significantly more large CDR3 similarity clusters were formed by expanded TCRs than by controls.

Noted time point: patch test 1, 2 weeks after DPC sensitization. Treatment of the sample: therapeutic diphenylcyclopropenone sensitization with weekly scalp DPC. This chain connects TRBV5-6 to TRBJ1-3, with D unclear. Source: whole blood, taken in connection with sensitization to the hapten diphenylcyclopropenone (DPC). This clonotype was obtained from a woman aged 45-59 years with alopecia areata. Some clones in this sample may be carry-over from other donors' samples. Here the CDR3 DNA reads TGTGCCAGCAGCAGGAAAACGCTGGGAAGCTCTGGAAACACCATATATTTT. This encodes CASSRKTLGSSGNTIYF.